This T cell receptor (beta chain) emerged from a study of T cells in Graves' hyperthyroidism and ophthalmopathy. Comments on this clonotype: Germline and junction disagree at one end, which may indicate a read error.

This CDR3 has 13 residues. Germline assignment: CDR1 MDHEN and CDR2 SYDVKM. Out of around 10 ml of fresh peripheral blood came the PBMCs. What was amplified from RNA transcripts were TCR beta CDR3 regions. HTBI primers drove first-round RT-PCR of the TCR CDR3. TCRdb used MiXCR to reprocess the multiplex PCR reads, holding one entry per CDR3 protein. The sample carries around 690,000 distinct CDR3 sequences, 15% to 20% recorded once. Sequenced: blood. This receptor was taken from a man aged 50-60 years with Graves' hyperthyroidism. This chain connects TRBV28 to TRBJ1-1, with D unclear. DNA of the CDR3: TGTGCCAGCAGTTTATACGGGAACACTGGAGCTTTCTTT. Translating it yields CASSLYGNTGAFF. Together with reference TRBV28 and TRBJ1-1, the CDR3 gives the full variable domain: DVKVTQSSRYLVKRTGEKVFLECVQDMDHENMFWYRQDPGLGLRLIYFSYDVKMKEKGDIPEGYSVSREKKERFSLILESASTNQTSMYLCASSLYGNTGAFFGQGTRLTVV.